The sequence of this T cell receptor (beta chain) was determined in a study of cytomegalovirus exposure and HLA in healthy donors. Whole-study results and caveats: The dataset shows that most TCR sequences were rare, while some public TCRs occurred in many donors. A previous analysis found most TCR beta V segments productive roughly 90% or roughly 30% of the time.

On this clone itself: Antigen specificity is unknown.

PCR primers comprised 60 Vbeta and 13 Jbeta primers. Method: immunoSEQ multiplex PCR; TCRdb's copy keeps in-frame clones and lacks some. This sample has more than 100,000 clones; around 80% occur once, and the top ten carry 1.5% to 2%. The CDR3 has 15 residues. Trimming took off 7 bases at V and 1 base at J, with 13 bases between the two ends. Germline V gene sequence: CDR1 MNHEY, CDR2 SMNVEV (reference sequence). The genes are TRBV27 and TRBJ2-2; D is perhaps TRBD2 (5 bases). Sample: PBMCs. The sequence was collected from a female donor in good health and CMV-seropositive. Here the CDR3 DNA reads TGTGCCAGCACCCCTCTTACTAGGAACACCGGGGAGCTGTTTTTT. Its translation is CASTPLTRNTGELFF.